This T cell receptor (beta chain) appears in the sequencing data of a study of control samples from healthy donors and cancer patients. Only in-frame clones appear in the TCRdb table, and some are missing; sequencing was by immunoSEQ multiplex PCR. The sample comprises 60,000 to 75,000 clones, approximately 85% of which are singletons, and about 5% rests with the top ten. Trimming took 7 bases from V and 5 from J, leaving 6 bases between them. Germline V gives CDR1 MDHEN, CDR2 SYDVKM. This CDR3 has 12 residues. This clone was detected only a few times. The sequenced sample was blood. The TCR was taken from a man between 40 and 49 years old in good health. This chain joins TRBV28 and TRBJ1-6; D is uncertain. CDR3 sequence: CASNLNNSPLHF. CDR3 in DNA: TGTGCCAGCAACCTGAATAATTCACCCCTCCACTTT.